The clone carrying this TCR beta chain has ten or more counts. Its target is not known. Noted time point: newly diagnosed GD, antithyroid drugs for less than 3 months. From PBMCs, RNA was extracted and then used to make the TCR library. This record comes from a study of regulatory T cells in long-lasting Graves disease. General study results and limits: Persistent disease was associated with favored TRBV28 usage and with favored use of TRBJ1-2 and TRBJ2-5.

The CDR3 is 14 amino acids. V gave up 2 bases and J gave up 4 bases, with 11 bases separating them. Building the TCR beta libraries relied on iRepertoire HTBI primers, and CDR3 regions underwent Arm-PCR. In TCRdb, the multiplex PCR reads were re-called with MiXCR into one record per CDR3 protein. The table has 360,000 or so distinct CDR3 sequences, 10% to 15% seen once; the top ten hold about 20%. This sample also belongs to another study, concerning T cells in Graves' hyperthyroidism and ophthalmopathy.

This receptor was taken from a woman under 30 with Graves disease. V and J are TRBV12-3 or TRBV12-4 and TRBJ1-2; no clear D. Here the sequenced sample was peripheral blood mononuclear cells (PBMCs), taken at new diagnosis, from a patient treated with antithyroid drugs. The CDR3 region is CASSLSPVSYGYTF. CDR3 sequence (DNA): TGTGCCAGCAGTTTAAGTCCAGTTTCCTATGGCTACACCTTC.